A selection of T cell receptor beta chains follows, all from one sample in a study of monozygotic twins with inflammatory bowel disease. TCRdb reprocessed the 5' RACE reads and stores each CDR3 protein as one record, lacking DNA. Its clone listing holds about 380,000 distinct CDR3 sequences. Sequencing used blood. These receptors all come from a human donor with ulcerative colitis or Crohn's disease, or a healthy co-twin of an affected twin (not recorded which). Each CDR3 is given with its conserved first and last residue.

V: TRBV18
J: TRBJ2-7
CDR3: CASSPPQGQGADEQYF

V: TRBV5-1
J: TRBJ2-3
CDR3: CASSRVTSGVSTDTQYF

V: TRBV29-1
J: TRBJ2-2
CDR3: CSVVSGPYTGELFF

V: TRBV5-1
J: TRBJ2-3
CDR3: CASSLGGTDTQYF

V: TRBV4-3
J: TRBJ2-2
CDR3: CASSQDWSGGEAGELFF

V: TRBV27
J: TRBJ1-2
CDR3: CASSFDRALGYTF

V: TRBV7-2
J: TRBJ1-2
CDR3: CASSLIYAAQDYGYTF

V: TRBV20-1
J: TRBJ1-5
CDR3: CSAPSGGAYQPQHF

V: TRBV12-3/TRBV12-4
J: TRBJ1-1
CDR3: CASRAQWSEDTEAFF

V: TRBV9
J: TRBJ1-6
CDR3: CASSADSSYNSPLHF

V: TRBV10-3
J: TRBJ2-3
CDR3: CAISEASGGYTQYF

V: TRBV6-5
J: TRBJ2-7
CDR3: CASSYSSAPSYEQYF

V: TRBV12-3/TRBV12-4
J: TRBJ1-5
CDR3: CASSSRTGISNQPQHF

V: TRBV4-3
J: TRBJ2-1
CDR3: CASSQELDRAHLFNEQFF

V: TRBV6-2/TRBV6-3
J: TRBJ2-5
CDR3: CASSSSMETQYF

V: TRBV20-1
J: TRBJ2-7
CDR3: CSAREQDFYEQYF

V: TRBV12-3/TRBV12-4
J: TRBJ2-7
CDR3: CASSLQGVHEQYF

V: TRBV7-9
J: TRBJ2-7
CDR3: CASSSSEQGVIEQYF

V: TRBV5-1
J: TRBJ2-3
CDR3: CASSPTPTGGGTDTQYF

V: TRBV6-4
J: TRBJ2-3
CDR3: CASSEGGPETDTQYF

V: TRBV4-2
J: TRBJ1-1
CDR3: CASSPRAGYTEAFF

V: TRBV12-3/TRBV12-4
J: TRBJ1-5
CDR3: CASTPGQGDQPQHF

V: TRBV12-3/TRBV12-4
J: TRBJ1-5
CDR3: CASSLQNRAGQPQHF

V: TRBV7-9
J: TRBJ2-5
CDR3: CASSTIGQTQYF

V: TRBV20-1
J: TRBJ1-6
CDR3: CSARKGGSYNSPLHF

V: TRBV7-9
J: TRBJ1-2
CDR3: CASSPLGRGHGYTF

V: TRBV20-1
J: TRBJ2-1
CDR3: CSARDPGLDYNEQFF

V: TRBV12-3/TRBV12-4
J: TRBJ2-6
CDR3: CASSLGQGFSGANVLTF

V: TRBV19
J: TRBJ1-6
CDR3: CASSMGDRAYNSPLHF

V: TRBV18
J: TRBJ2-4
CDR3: CASSRFDRLAKNIQYF